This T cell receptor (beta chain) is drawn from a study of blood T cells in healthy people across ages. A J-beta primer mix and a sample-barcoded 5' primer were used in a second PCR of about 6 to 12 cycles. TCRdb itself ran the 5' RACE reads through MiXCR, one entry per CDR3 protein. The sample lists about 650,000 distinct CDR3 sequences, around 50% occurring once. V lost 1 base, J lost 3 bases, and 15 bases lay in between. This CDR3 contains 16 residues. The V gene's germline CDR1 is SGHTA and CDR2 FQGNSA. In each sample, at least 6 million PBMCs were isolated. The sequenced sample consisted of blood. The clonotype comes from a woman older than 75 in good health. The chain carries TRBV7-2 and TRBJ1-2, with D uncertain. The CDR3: CASSLGPGNGDYGYTF. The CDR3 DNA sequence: TGTGCCAGCAGCTTAGGACCAGGAAACGGGGACTATGGCTACACCTTC.